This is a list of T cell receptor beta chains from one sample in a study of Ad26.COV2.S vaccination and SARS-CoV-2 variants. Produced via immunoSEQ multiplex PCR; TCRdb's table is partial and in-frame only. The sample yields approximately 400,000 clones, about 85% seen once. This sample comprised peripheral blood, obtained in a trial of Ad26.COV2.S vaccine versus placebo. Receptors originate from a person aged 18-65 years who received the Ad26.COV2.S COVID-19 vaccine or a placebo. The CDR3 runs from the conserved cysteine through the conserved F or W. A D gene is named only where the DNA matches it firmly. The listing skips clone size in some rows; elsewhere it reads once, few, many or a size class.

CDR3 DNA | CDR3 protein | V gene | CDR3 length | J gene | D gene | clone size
TGCGCCAGCAGCGAAGATGGGGGGACCTACTCCTACGAGCAGTACTTC | CASSEDGGTYSYEQYF | TRBV5-1 | 16 | TRBJ2-7 | . | .
TGTGCCTGGAGGTCCAAATCAGGGGGTAATCTGCACACAGATACGCAGTATTTT | CAWRSKSGGNLHTDTQYF | TRBV30 | 18 | TRBJ2-3 | TRBD1 | .
TGTGCCAGCAGTTTATGGGGAGGGTTGGCTAACTATGGCTACACCTTC | CASSLWGGLANYGYTF | TRBV27 | 16 | TRBJ1-2 | . | few
TGCGCCAGCAGTGAGCTAGGGTGGGCGGGGAACACTGAAGCTTTCTTT | CASSELGWAGNTEAFF | TRBV10-2 | 16 | TRBJ1-1 | . | .
TGTGCCAGCAGCTTAGGTGTGCTAGATACGCAGTATTTT | CASSLGVLDTQYF | TRBV11-3 | 13 | TRBJ2-3 | . | .
TGCGCCAGCAGCCACCCGGGACAGGGGAGGACCGGGGAGCTGTTTTTT | CASSHPGQGRTGELFF | TRBV5-1 | 16 | TRBJ2-2 | TRBD1 | .
TGTGCCAGCAGTAGCGGGATAAGGGAGACCCAGTACTTC | CASSSGIRETQYF | TRBV7-2 | 13 | TRBJ2-5 | TRBD2 | .
TGTGCCAGCAGCTTATATGACAGTGGCAATTCACCCCTCCACTTT | CASSLYDSGNSPLHF | TRBV11-2 | 15 | TRBJ1-6 | . | many
TGCAGCGTTGAAGGCAGGGGTGGCTACGAGCAGTACTTC | CSVEGRGGYEQYF | TRBV29-1 | 13 | TRBJ2-7 | . | once
TGTGCCAGCAGCCCTTGGTCCCTTGGGAGCACAGATACGCAGTATTTT | CASSPWSLGSTDTQYF | TRBV7-9 | 16 | TRBJ2-3 | . | .
TGTGCCACCAGCAGCTCCCTTGTCCCCGGGACTGAAGCTTTCTTT | CATSSSLVPGTEAFF | TRBV15 | 15 | TRBJ1-1 | . | .
TGTGCCACCAGCAGACAACCGGGGGGACAGCCCTACAATGAGCAGTTCTTC | CATSRQPGGQPYNEQFF | TRBV15 | 17 | TRBJ2-1 | . | .
TGTGCCAGCAGCTTAGGAAGAGGGGTGGGGGAGCAGTACTTC | CASSLGRGVGEQYF | TRBV7-2 | 14 | TRBJ2-7 | . | .
TGTGCCAGCAGTGACCTAAGCGGGGGGGCCTCCGAGCAGTACTTC | CASSDLSGGASEQYF | TRBV6-1 | 15 | TRBJ2-7 | TRBD2 | .
TGTGCCAGCAGTTACGGCCCCTACGGCAATCAGCCCCAGCATTTT | CASSYGPYGNQPQHF | TRBV6-5 | 15 | TRBJ1-5 | . | .
TGTGCCTGGAGTGCCAGGGGGAGGTACACAGATACGCAGTATTTT | CAWSARGRYTDTQYF | TRBV30 | 15 | TRBJ2-3 | . | .
TGCGCCAGCAGCCCAAAGAGAACAGGAGAGTACAATGAGCAGTTCTTC | CASSPKRTGEYNEQFF | TRBV4-1 | 16 | TRBJ2-1 | . | .
TGTGCCAGCAACACCGGGACAGGGGGCGCGGTCACTGAAGCTTTCTTT | CASNTGTGGAVTEAFF | TRBV5-5 | 16 | TRBJ1-1 | TRBD1 | .
TGCAGCGTTGAGGGGGGGCGCGGGACACACCAAGAGACCCAGTACTTC | CSVEGGRGTHQETQYF | TRBV29-1 | 16 | TRBJ2-5 | . | .
TGTGCCACCAGCAGAGTGGTCGGAAGGGGGAGTACTGAAGCTTTCTTT | CATSRVVGRGSTEAFF | TRBV15 | 16 | TRBJ1-1 | . | .
TGTGCCAGCAGCCTGGGACAGGGACCCTACAATGAGCAGTTCTTC | CASSLGQGPYNEQFF | TRBV14 | 15 | TRBJ2-1 | TRBD1 | .
TGTGCCAGCAGTTTATGGCAGGGGGCGTTAACCTACAATGAGCAGTTCTTC | CASSLWQGALTYNEQFF | TRBV27 | 17 | TRBJ2-1 | TRBD1 | .
TGTGCCAGCAGCCTAGACAGCAAACCCTCTGGAAACACCATATATTTT | CASSLDSKPSGNTIYF | TRBV3-1/TRBV3-2 | 16 | TRBJ1-3 | . | once
TGTGCCAGCAGCCCCGACCCGGGACTAGCGGGGAGCTCCTACAATGAGCAGTTCTTC | CASSPDPGLAGSSYNEQFF | TRBV9 | 19 | TRBJ2-1 | TRBD2 | .
TGTGCCACTGCTCCAGGGCAGGGGGCGGTGGGCGAGACCCAGTACTTC | CATAPGQGAVGETQYF | TRBV24-1 | 16 | TRBJ2-5 | TRBD1 | .
TGTGCCAGCAGTTACTCAGAGAAAGGCACTGAAGCTTTCTTT | CASSYSEKGTEAFF | TRBV6-6 | 14 | TRBJ1-1 | . | .
TGTGCCAGCAGCCCTCACATGACACCCGGAGGGGAGACCCAGTACTTC | CASSPHMTPGGETQYF | TRBV11-3 | 16 | TRBJ2-5 | . | .
TGCGCCAGCAGCCAAGTTAAGATAGCGGGAGAGGCGGAGACCCAGTACTTC | CASSQVKIAGEAETQYF | TRBV4-3 | 17 | TRBJ2-5 | TRBD2 | .
TGTGCCAGCAGAGAACTAGCGGGGGGGCAAAATGAGCAGTTCTTC | CASRELAGGQNEQFF | TRBV2 | 15 | TRBJ2-1 | TRBD2 | many
TGTGCCAGCAGTTACAAACAGGGAGGCACCGGGGAGCTGTTTTTT | CASSYKQGGTGELFF | TRBV6-5 | 15 | TRBJ2-2 | . | .
TGTGCCAGCAGCAAGGACACCTATAATTCACCCCTCCACTTT | CASSKDTYNSPLHF | TRBV7-9 | 14 | TRBJ1-6 | . | few
TGTGCCAGCAGTCGCCGGACTAGCGGGAGTCTTTCCACAGATACGCAGTATTTT | CASSRRTSGSLSTDTQYF | TRBV28 | 18 | TRBJ2-3 | TRBD2 | .
TGTGCCAGCACTCAACTAGCGGGAACGTTCTACAATGAGCAGTTCTTC | CASTQLAGTFYNEQFF | TRBV2 | 16 | TRBJ2-1 | TRBD2 | once
TGTGCCAGCAGCCAGCTGGGACTAGCGGGGCTAAACACCGGGGAGCTGTTTTTT | CASSQLGLAGLNTGELFF | TRBV14 | 18 | TRBJ2-2 | TRBD2 | .
TGTGCCACAGCTCGGGGAGACTATGGCTACACCTTC | CATARGDYGYTF | TRBV19 | 12 | TRBJ1-2 | . | .
TGTGCCAGTAGTATAGGGTACGCTAGCGGGGGGGCCCAGTACTTC | CASSIGYASGGAQYF | TRBV19 | 15 | TRBJ2-5 | TRBD2 | .
TGTGCCAGCAGCAACGGCCATAGCGGGGGACCCGCCTATGAGCAGTTCTTC | CASSNGHSGGPAYEQFF | TRBV5-4 | 17 | TRBJ2-1 | TRBD2 | once
TGTGCCAGCAGTGAAGACCGGCTAGTGCAGTTCTTC | CASSEDRLVQFF | TRBV2 | 12 | TRBJ2-1 | . | .
TGTGCCAGCAGTGCAGGGGACGGGGCCAACGTCCTGACTTTC | CASSAGDGANVLTF | TRBV6-2/TRBV6-3 | 14 | TRBJ2-6 | . | .
TGCAGCGTTGCAGTAGGGGCCGAGCAGCCCCAGCATTTT | CSVAVGAEQPQHF | TRBV29-1 | 13 | TRBJ1-5 | . | .
TGTGCCAGCAGCAAAATTGGTCCCGGGACAGGGGATCGTCGTGAAAAAGCAAAAGAGACCCAGTACTTC | CASSKIGPGTGDRREKAKETQYF | TRBV21-1 | 23 | TRBJ2-5 | . | .
TGTGCCAGCAGCGTATTGGGCGGGGTGGAGACCCAGTACTTC | CASSVLGGVETQYF | TRBV9 | 14 | TRBJ2-5 | . | .
TGCAGCGTTGAAATCCCGGGTGGCGGAAACACCATATATTTT | CSVEIPGGGNTIYF | TRBV29-1 | 14 | TRBJ1-3 | . | .
TGTGCCAGCAGCCCGGACAGGGGGCAGGGGAACACTGAAGCTTTCTTT | CASSPDRGQGNTEAFF | TRBV9 | 16 | TRBJ1-1 | TRBD1 | once